The rows below give T cell receptor beta chains drawn from one sample of a study of T cells in Graves' hyperthyroidism and ophthalmopathy. TCRdb re-derived calls from the multiplex PCR reads in MiXCR, one entry per CDR3 protein. The repertoire has more than 500,000 distinct CDR3 sequences, 15% to 20% of them found once; the top ten carry 3.8%. Sequenced: blood. These receptor sequences come from a woman in her 30s with Graves' hyperthyroidism. Each CDR3 is given with its conserved first and last residue.

V,length,J,CDR3
TRBV3-1,17,TRBJ2-5,CASSQEVGTRPQETQYF
TRBV15,14,TRBJ2-3,CATSIGMSTDTQYF
TRBV7-8,16,TRBJ2-3,CASSLVSAGTTDTQYF
TRBV19,12,TRBJ2-7,CATVGKGPEQYF
TRBV15,14,TRBJ1-5,CATGSQGYSQPQHF
TRBV12-3/TRBV12-4,16,TRBJ2-2,CASSSLDRGNTGELFF
TRBV12-3/TRBV12-4,16,TRBJ1-1,CASSLAAGGGGTEAFF
TRBV15,13,TRBJ2-3,CATSRDPRDTQYF
TRBV27,13,TRBJ2-7,CASSLSPHYEQYF
TRBV28,15,TRBJ2-7,CASSLSDSSSYEQYF
TRBV6-2/TRBV6-3,13,TRBJ1-2,CASSWIEGGGYTF
TRBV27,16,TRBJ2-4,CASSPLGQIAKNIQYF
TRBV20-1,13,TRBJ2-7,CSARANGEYEQYF
TRBV12-5,14,TRBJ1-1,CASLVGGRKAEAFF
TRBV6-1,12,TRBJ1-2,CASSSTGDGYTF
TRBV20-1,17,TRBJ1-5,CSARNSRAEGGNQPQHF
TRBV30,13,TRBJ2-5,CAWSVGPTETQYF
TRBV6-5,13,TRBJ2-5,CASSYQEGETQYF
TRBV12-3/TRBV12-4,15,TRBJ2-1,CASSLRGSSHNEQFF
TRBV19,14,TRBJ2-7,CASKAGGETYEQYF
TRBV5-1,15,TRBJ2-7,CASRLGLAETYEQYF
TRBV20-1,14,TRBJ2-7,CSARRDRVLAEQYF
TRBV18,12,TRBJ2-7,CASRTLSYEQYF
TRBV30,17,TRBJ2-7,CAWIRRSDRAYSYEQYF
TRBV6-2/TRBV6-3,13,TRBJ2-5,CASSYSRGETQYF
TRBV4-2,12,TRBJ1-5,CASSQDEQPQHF
TRBV4-2,15,TRBJ2-7,CASSQDAKPPYEQYF
TRBV5-6,18,TRBJ1-1,CASSLAGFRTGLNTEAFF
TRBV7-3,15,TRBJ2-1,CASSLPAGEGSEQFF
TRBV7-9,14,TRBJ2-3,CASSWTSGTDTQYF
TRBV4-1,14,TRBJ1-2,CASSLGNANYGYTF
TRBV7-3,15,TRBJ1-3,CASSLTGFPGNTIYF
TRBV19,14,TRBJ2-3,CASSSAGGIDTQYF
TRBV28,13,TRBJ2-5,CASKVQSQGTQYF
TRBV2,14,TRBJ2-4,CASRSGTGDNIQYF
TRBV24-1,15,TRBJ2-5,CATSDLRETQETQYF
TRBV11-1,12,TRBJ2-5,CASSHPTETQYF
TRBV2,14,TRBJ1-1,CASSVQRMNTEAFF
TRBV12-3/TRBV12-4,14,TRBJ1-6,CAGEGVVRNSPLHF
TRBV6-1,14,TRBJ1-4,CATQPTATNEKLFF
TRBV11-3,14,TRBJ2-5,CASSFAGGQETQYF
TRBV30,12,TRBJ1-1,CAWIPPGGAAFF
TRBV19,17,TRBJ2-3,CASKSGQTISRTDTQYF
TRBV5-6,17,TRBJ2-1,CASSLGGQGGDINEQFF
TRBV2,14,TRBJ1-1,CASRGDRANTEAFF
TRBV29-1,12,TRBJ2-1,CSVEFTSYEQFF
TRBV6-1,14,TRBJ1-5,CASFADSRPGPQHF
TRBV4-1,17,TRBJ2-2,CASSQPGRSVNTGELFF
TRBV5-8,14,TRBJ1-1,CASSLFAPNTEAFF
TRBV3-1,15,TRBJ2-1,CASSPTRVGGNEQFF
TRBV28,16,TRBJ2-3,CASSLTSGVETDTQYF
TRBV30,15,TRBJ2-5,CAWNDPGSRGATQYF
TRBV20-1,16,TRBJ2-1,CSARDHQGYLYNEQFF
TRBV20-1,13,TRBJ1-2,CSAREPLNYGYTF
TRBV12-5,14,TRBJ1-5,CASGSQNINQPQHF